The clone carrying this T cell receptor beta chain showed up just a few times. This sample's time point: newly diagnosed GD, antithyroid drugs for less than 3 months. The TCR library was made from RNA extracted from PBMCs. It was by American Thyroid Association guidelines that Graves' disease was diagnosed. Libraries of TCR beta came from iRepertoire HTBI primers plus Arm-PCR of CDR3 regions. Each CDR3 protein is one row after TCRdb ran MiXCR on the multiplex PCR reads. The table has 680,000 or so distinct CDR3 sequences, approximately 15% seen once. Trimming removed 7 bases at V and 1 base at J, with 8 bases between. Germline V gives CDR1 SGHNT, CDR2 YYREEE (reference sequence). The CDR3 covers 12 residues. This entry comes from a study of regulatory T cells in long-lasting Graves disease. These data are also associated with another study on T cells in Graves' hyperthyroidism and ophthalmopathy. This second study says: Not enrolled were patients with uncontrolled infection, other autoimmune disease, pregnancy or lactation. The primer set for the first-round RT-PCR of the TCR CDR3 was HTBI.

The TCR was taken from a woman in her 30s with Graves disease. Sequencing was performed on peripheral blood mononuclear cells (PBMCs), taken at new diagnosis, from a patient treated with antithyroid drugs. This chain joins TRBV5-4 and TRBJ1-1, with no clear D. CDR3 coding DNA: TGTGCCAGCCGTGGACGGAACACTGAAGCTTTCTTT. Translation: CASRGRNTEAFF.